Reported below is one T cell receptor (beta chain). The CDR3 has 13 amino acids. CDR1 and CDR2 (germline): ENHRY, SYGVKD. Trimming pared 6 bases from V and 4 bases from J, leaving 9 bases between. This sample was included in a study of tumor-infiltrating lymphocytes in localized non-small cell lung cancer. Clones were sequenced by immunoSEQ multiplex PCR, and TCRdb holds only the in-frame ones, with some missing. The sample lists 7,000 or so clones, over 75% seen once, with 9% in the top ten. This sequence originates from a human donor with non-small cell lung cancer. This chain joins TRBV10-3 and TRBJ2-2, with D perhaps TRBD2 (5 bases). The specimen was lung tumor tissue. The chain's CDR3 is CAISPGITGELFF. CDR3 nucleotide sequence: TGTGCCATCAGCCCGGGAATCACCGGGGAGCTGTTTTTT.